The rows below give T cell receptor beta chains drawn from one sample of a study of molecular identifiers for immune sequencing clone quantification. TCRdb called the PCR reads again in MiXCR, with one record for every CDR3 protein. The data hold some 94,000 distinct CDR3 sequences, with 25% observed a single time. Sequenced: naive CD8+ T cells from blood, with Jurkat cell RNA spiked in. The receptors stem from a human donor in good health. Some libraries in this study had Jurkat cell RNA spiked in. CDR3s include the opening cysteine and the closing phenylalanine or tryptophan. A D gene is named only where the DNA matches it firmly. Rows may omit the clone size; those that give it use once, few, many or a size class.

CATSDMTNEQFF | TGTGCCACCAGTGATATGACCAATGAGCAGTTCTTC | - | TRBJ2-1 | 12 | - | TRBV24-1
CASSQGGRVEDTQYF | TGCGCCAGCAGCCAAGGAGGGCGGGTAGAGGATACGCAGTATTTT | - | TRBJ2-3 | 15 | many | TRBV4-3
CASSFPNQETQYF | TGTGCCAGCAGCTTCCCCAACCAAGAGACCCAGTACTTC | - | TRBJ2-5 | 13 | few | TRBV7-9
CSVVAESYEQYF | TGCAGCGTTGTGGCCGAATCCTACGAGCAGTACTTC | - | TRBJ2-7 | 12 | - | TRBV29-1
CASSLGGGTGELFF | TGTGCCAGCAGCTTAGGAGGGGGCACCGGGGAGCTGTTTTTT | - | TRBJ2-2 | 14 | few | TRBV11-2
CASSWDSSWEQYF | TGCGCCAGCAGCTGGGACAGCAGTTGGGAGCAGTACTTC | TRBD1 | TRBJ2-7 | 13 | many | TRBV5-1
CSVDSPGEVGYGYTF | TGCAGCGTTGATTCGCCAGGGGAAGTTGGCTATGGCTACACCTTC | - | TRBJ1-2 | 15 | many | TRBV29-1
CASSREKYEQYF | TGTGCCAGCAGCCGGGAGAAATACGAGCAGTACTTC | - | TRBJ2-7 | 12 | few | TRBV7-9
CSGRDISYEQYF | TGCAGCGGACGTGACATCTCCTACGAGCAGTACTTC | - | TRBJ2-7 | 12 | few | TRBV20-1
CASSLKGLADQETQYF | TGTGCCAGCAGCCTGAAGGGACTAGCGGACCAAGAGACCCAGTACTTC | TRBD2 | TRBJ2-5 | 16 | many | TRBV13
CASSTGTSPEAFF | TGTGCCAGCAGCACAGGGACATCCCCTGAAGCTTTCTTT | - | TRBJ1-1 | 13 | many | TRBV5-4
CSVEDGRGYTF | TGCAGCGTTGAAGATGGCAGGGGCTACACCTTC | - | TRBJ1-2 | 11 | - | TRBV29-1
CASSRRGGGFSGNTIYF | TGTGCCAGCAGCCGAAGGGGGGGGGGCTTCTCTGGAAACACCATATATTTT | - | TRBJ1-3 | 17 | - | TRBV7-8
CASSVGDAYEQYF | TGTGCCAGCAGCGTTGGGGACGCCTACGAGCAGTACTTC | - | TRBJ2-7 | 13 | few | TRBV9
CASSIGTGATGELFF | TGTGCCAGTAGTATAGGGACAGGGGCCACCGGGGAGCTGTTTTTT | TRBD1 | TRBJ2-2 | 15 | many | TRBV19
CSVVGRAINEQFF | TGCAGCGTTGTTGGCAGGGCCATCAATGAGCAGTTCTTC | - | TRBJ2-1 | 13 | - | TRBV29-1